Shown below are 17 T cell receptor beta chains from a single sample sequenced in a study of neoadjuvant nivolumab and ipilimumab in lung cancer. Produced via immunoSEQ multiplex PCR; TCRdb's table is partial and in-frame only. Seen here are about 13,000 clones, less than 75% observed once, and the top ten hold around 25%. Sequences were derived from peripheral blood, sampled after neoadjuvant nivolumab, alone or with ipilimumab, at or shortly before surgery. These receptors originate from an adult with non-small cell lung cancer.

The chain carries TRBV5-1 and TRBJ2-7; D might be TRBD1 (5 bases). The CDR3 covers 14 residues. The V gene lost 0 bases and the J gene lost 2 bases, with 9 bases spanning the gap. Germline CDR1 reads SGHRS; CDR2 reads YFSETQ. The CDR3 DNA follows: TGCGCCAGCAGCTTGGAGACAGTCACCTACGAGCAGTACTTC. Translation gives CASSLETVTYEQYF.

The gene calls are TRBV20-1 and TRBJ1-1, with D hard to call. Trimming shortened V by 7 bases and J by 1 base, and 7 bases separated the two germline ends. Germline V gene lookup returns CDR1 DFQATT and CDR2 SNEGSKA (reference sequence). The CDR3 length is 11 residues. The CDR3 reads CSGKENTEAFF. The CDR3 DNA sequence: TGCAGTGGAAAGGAGAACACTGAAGCTTTCTTT.

CDR3 bases: TGTGCCAGCTCACCAAGGGGACAGAGAAACACCGGGGAGCTGTTTTTT. This codes for CASSPRGQRNTGELFF. The V call is TRBV18, the J call TRBJ2-2, with TRBD1 matching 7 bases. V dropped 2 bases and J dropped 2; count of bases not matched to a gene: 5. Germline V gives CDR1 KGHSH, CDR2 LQKENI. The CDR3 runs to 16 residues.

This chain uses TRBV18 with TRBJ2-5, with a weak D call TRBD2 (6 bases). This CDR3 contains 16 residues. Germline V lookup: CDR1 KGHSH, CDR2 LQKENI. V was clipped by 3 bases and J by 1 base, with 15 bases between them. In nucleotides, the CDR3 is TGTGCCAGCTCACCCCTGGGCGGGATGGTCCAAGAGACCCAGTACTTC. Amino acid sequence: CASSPLGGMVQETQYF.

In its sample, this clone is medium-sized. V is TRBV7-6 and J is TRBJ2-7, with 7 bases that match TRBD2. In germline, CDR1 is SGHVS, CDR2 FNYEAQ. Trimming at V came to 3 bases and at J to 2 bases, leaving 7 bases not matched to a gene. The CDR3 covers 15 residues. CDR3 coding DNA: TGTGCCAGCAGCTTTAAAGCGGGAAAAACCTACGAGCAGTACTTC. The encoded protein is CASSFKAGKTYEQYF.

This chain joins TRBV6-5 and TRBJ1-2; no definite D call. Germline V gene data show CDR1 as MNHEY and CDR2 as SVGAGI. V was shortened by 6 bases and J by 8 bases, with 16 bases between the two germline ends. CDR3 size: 13 residues. This CDR3 reads CASSRVTGGGYTF. Here the CDR3 DNA reads TGTGCCAGCAGCAGAGTCACGGGAGGCGGCTACACCTTC.

The V and J genes are TRBV7-9 and TRBJ1-1; D not resolved. Trimming shortened V by 3 bases and J by 11 bases, and 13 bases separated the two germline ends. Germline assignment: CDR1 SEHNR and CDR2 FQNEAQ (reference sequence). This CDR3 is built from 12 residues. CDR3 coding DNA: TGTGCCAGCAGCTTTGCGTGGACCCGGGCTTTCTTT. It is translated as CASSFAWTRAFF.

This sequence joins TRBV18 and TRBJ2-3; D may be TRBD1 (6 bases). The V end was cut by 0 bases, the J end by 4 bases, with 14 bases between. Looked up from germline, CDR1 is KGHSH and CDR2 is LQKENI. The CDR3 spans 16 residues. The DNA of the CDR3 is TGTGCCAGCTCACCACCGATAGGGGGTGGCGCAGATACGCAGTATTTT. This encodes CASSPPIGGGADTQYF.

This clone was detected a few times. The chain couples TRBV29-1 to TRBJ2-7; the D gene is possibly TRBD1 (7 bases). Trimming took off 5 bases at V and 4 bases at J, with 12 bases between the two ends. The CDR3 loop spans 12 amino acids. Germline CDR1 and CDR2: SQVTM and ANQGSEA. In DNA, the CDR3 is TGCAGCGTTCTCCCAGGGGGGTACGAGCAGTACTTC. This translates into CSVLPGGYEQYF.

This sequence joins TRBV5-1 and TRBJ1-2; 8 bases match TRBD1. Germline loops: CDR1 SGHRS, CDR2 YFSETQ. V was clipped by 0 bases and J by 0 bases; unmatched bases: 16. CDR3 length: 20 residues. The CDR3 bases are TGCGCCAGCAGCTTGGATTTTAGGGGGACAGGCGAAGGAACTAACTATGGCTACACCTTC. It translates to CASSLDFRGTGEGTNYGYTF. The full variable domain, in which reference TRBV5-1 and TRBJ1-2 provide the parts outside the CDR3, is KAGVTQTPRYLIKTRGQQVTLSCSPISGHRSVSWYQQTPGQGLQFLFEYFSETQRNKGNFPGRFSGRQFSNSRSEMNVSTLELGDSALYLCASSLDFRGTGEGTNYGYTFGSGTRLTVV.

The chain combines TRBV6-1 with TRBJ2-7; 7 bases align to TRBD1. Germline V gene sequence: CDR1 MNHNS, CDR2 SASEGT. This CDR3 spans 13 amino acids. V trimming: 4 bases; J trimming: 2 bases; junction bases outside the gene matches: 2. The CDR3 is CASSGQGPYEQYF. Written as DNA, the CDR3 is TGTGCCAGCAGTGGACAGGGACCCTACGAGCAGTACTTC.

The rearrangement links TRBV6-5 to TRBJ1-2, with TRBD1 matching over 11 bases. Germline values: CDR1 MNHEY, CDR2 SVGAGI. After removal of 0 bases from V and 4 bases from J, the junction contained 4 bases not matched to a gene. The CDR3 spans 16 residues. CDR3 nucleotides: TGTGCCAGCAGTTACTCCGGACAGGGGGCCTCCTATGGCTACACCTTC. Protein sequence: CASSYSGQGASYGYTF.

The chain couples TRBV11-2 to TRBJ2-1, with TRBD2 identical over 8 bases. The CDR3 covers 14 residues. Germline V lookup: CDR1 SGHAT, CDR2 FQNNGV. The J segment lost 4 bases and the V segment lost 5 bases, leaving 4 bases of the junction unmatched. In nucleotides, the CDR3 is TGTGCCAGCAGCGTGAGCGGGGGTTACAATGAGCAGTTCTTC. Its translation: CASSVSGGYNEQFF.

The chain joins TRBV4-3 to TRBJ2-3; no clear D gene. CDR3 length: 15 residues. CDR1 is LGHNA, CDR2 YSLEER, per germline. The ends were cut back, 0 bases at V and 7 bases at J, with 14 bases in the middle. The CDR3 DNA follows: TGCGCCAGCAGCCAAGAGGGCAGCAGAAGAAATACGCAGTATTTT. Its protein product is CASSQEGSRRNTQYF.

The chain uses TRBV30 and TRBJ1-1; TRBD1 might be the D (5 bases). V dropped 2 bases and J dropped 1 base, with 11 bases sitting between them. Per the germline V gene, CDR1 is GTSNPN and CDR2 is SVGIG (reference sequence). This CDR3 spans 14 amino acids. The chain's CDR3 is CAWSPGLSNTEAFF. DNA of the CDR3: TGTGCCTGGAGTCCGGGACTGTCGAACACTGAAGCTTTCTTT.

The chain couples TRBV6-5 to TRBJ2-1, with a weak D call TRBD2 (5 bases). CDR3 length equals 16 residues. CDR1 is MNHEY, CDR2 SVGAGI, per germline. Trimming pared 2 bases from V and 0 bases from J, leaving 11 bases between. The CDR3 DNA sequence: TGTGCCAGCAGTTACGGCGGGCCCAGCTCCTACAATGAGCAGTTCTTC. Translated, it gives CASSYGGPSSYNEQFF.

The rearrangement uses TRBV5-1 and TRBJ2-4; 8 bases match TRBD1. Germline-derived CDR1 and CDR2 are SGHRS and YFSETQ. The CDR3 length is 14 residues. The ends lost 4 bases at V and 7 bases at J; junction bases unmatched: 7. CDR3 sequence: CASSTRGRGNIQYF. The DNA for the CDR3 is TGCGCCAGCAGCACCAGGGGGCGCGGGAACATTCAGTACTTC.